The 21 T cell receptor beta chains listed next were all sequenced from one sample in a study of a mutant IDH1 vaccine in newly diagnosed glioma. Some clones are missing from TCRdb's copy, which holds only in-frame ones; the method was immunoSEQ multiplex PCR. The sample carries around 62,000 clones, approximately 89% recorded once. No antigen is known for these receptors. This sample's time point: week 11, during vaccination. Doses of 300 ug of mutant IDH1 20-mer peptide were given with topical imiquimod. The specimen was PBMCs, collected from a glioma patient whose treatment included an IDH1 peptide vaccine. All receptors come from a man aged 35-49 years with glioma.

The chain has TRBV5-6 and TRBJ1-6, with 9 bases that match TRBD1. The V and J ends lost 4 bases and 10 bases, in that order; junction bases with no gene match: 9. This CDR3 is built from 15 residues. Germline V CDR1 and CDR2: SGHDT, YYEEEE. In DNA, the CDR3 is TGTGCCAGCAGCATACTACAGGGGGCTGGATCACCCCTCCACTTT. This sequence encodes CASSILQGAGSPLHF.

The chain has TRBV28 and TRBJ2-3; TRBD1 is a possible D gene (5 bases). Trimming left V 11 bases short and J 0 bases short, with 21 bases between. The CDR3 length is 16 residues. Per germline, CDR1 MDHEN and CDR2 SYDVKM. CDR3 nucleotide sequence: TGTGCCGCCCCCTTAGGGGTTTCTACTAGCACAGATACGCAGTATTTT. Protein sequence: CAAPLGVSTSTDTQYF.

V is TRBV28 and J is TRBJ1-1; D might be TRBD1 (5 bases). Looked up from germline, CDR1 is MDHEN and CDR2 is SYDVKM. The V and J ends lost 7 bases and 1 base respectively, with 16 bases between them. The CDR3 extends over 15 amino acids. The CDR3 region has the DNA TGTGCCAGCACCCTAAGGGGAAAAGGGAACACTGAAGCTTTCTTT. This gives the protein CASTLRGKGNTEAFF.

This rearrangement joins TRBV25-1 to TRBJ2-5, with a weak D call TRBD2 (5 bases). Gene TRBJ2-7 matches the end of the DNA better, so the J call may be wrong. Germline values: CDR1 MGHDK, CDR2 SYGVNS. The CDR3 totals 13 residues. The CDR3 DNA reads as TGTGCCAGCAGTGGAGGGCTGGCCTACGAGCAGTACTTC. Residues: CASSGGLAYEQYF.

The rearrangement joins TRBV27 to TRBJ2-7, with TRBD1 matching 11 bases. The CDR3 totals 14 residues. The germline V gene encodes CDR1 MNHEY and CDR2 SMNVEV (reference sequence). V lost 8 bases and J lost 4; bases outside the gene matches: 7. CDR3 region: CASGGQGAPYEQYF. In nucleotides, the CDR3 is TGTGCCAGCGGAGGACAGGGGGCGCCGTACGAGCAGTACTTC.

The chain has TRBV6-1 and TRBJ2-1; 9 bases are shared with TRBD1. This CDR3 has 16 amino acids. CDR1 MNHNS and CDR2 SASEGT come from the germline V gene. Trimming cost V 3 bases and J 9 bases; bases outside gene matches: 12. CDR3 DNA sequence: TGTGCCAGCAGTGACCTGGCGGGACAGGGTCTCGGTGAGCAGTTCTTC. This sequence encodes CASSDLAGQGLGEQFF.

The chain employs TRBV28 and TRBJ1-1; D is undetermined. Germline loops: CDR1 MDHEN, CDR2 SYDVKM. This CDR3 is built from 12 residues. V was clipped by 2 bases and J by 7 bases, with 8 bases between them. CDR3: CASSLVSLEAFF. DNA of the CDR3: TGTGCCAGCAGTTTAGTTTCCCTTGAAGCTTTCTTT.

This chain joins TRBV5-1 and TRBJ2-5; D is uncertain. CDR1 SGHRS and CDR2 YFSETQ come from the germline V gene. The CDR3 has 13 residues. Trimming took off 2 bases at V and 0 bases at J, with 5 bases between the two ends. CDR3: CASSFGNQETQYF. CDR3 nucleotide sequence: TGCGCCAGCAGCTTCGGCAACCAAGAGACCCAGTACTTC. Full variable domain (remainder filled in from reference TRBV5-1 and TRBJ2-5): KAGVTQTPRYLIKTRGQQVTLSCSPISGHRSVSWYQQTPGQGLQFLFEYFSETQRNKGNFPGRFSGRQFSNSRSEMNVSTLELGDSALYLCASSFGNQETQYFGPGTRLLVL.

CDR3 in DNA: TGCGCCAGCAGCCAAGAGGAGCGGGGGACACAAGAGACCCAGTACTTC. Its translation is CASSQEERGTQETQYF. J is TRBJ2-5 and V is TRBV4-1; TRBD2 agrees at 8 bases. The germline V gene has CDR1 MGHRA and CDR2 YSYEKL. The CDR3 runs 16 residues. With V trimmed by 0 bases and J by 2 bases, 5 bases remained unmatched.

The genes are TRBV4-1 and TRBJ2-1, with D unclear. The germline V and J ends were trimmed by 0 bases and 6 bases, with 12 bases remaining between them. The CDR3 contains 15 residues. Looked up from germline, CDR1 is MGHRA and CDR2 is YSYEKL. The CDR3 region is CASSQDRVSGNEQFF. CDR3 sequence (DNA): TGCGCCAGCAGCCAAGATCGGGTTTCGGGCAATGAGCAGTTCTTC.

The chain employs TRBV10-1 and TRBJ1-4; D ambiguous. V was pared by 11 bases and J by 7 bases, with 20 bases between. Germline CDR1 is WNHNN and CDR2 is SYGVQD (reference sequence). The CDR3 extends over 14 amino acids. The CDR3 region is CAGPSMNCGEKLFF. CDR3 nucleotide sequence: TGCGCCGGTCCGTCCATGAACTGCGGTGAAAAACTGTTTTTT.

The V call is TRBV6-5, the J call TRBJ1-4; D gene ambiguous. The V end was cut by 10 bases, the J end by 3 bases, with 12 bases between. The CDR3 is made up of 13 amino acids. Germline V gene sequence: CDR1 MNHEY, CDR2 SVGAGI. The CDR3: CATKDPSNEKLFF. DNA for the CDR3: TGTGCCACCAAAGATCCTTCTAATGAAAAACTGTTTTTT.

The rearrangement uses TRBV29-1 and TRBJ2-5; no reliable D call. With 8 bases removed from V and 2 bases from J, the gap between germline ends came to 12 bases. Germline V gene lookup returns CDR1 SQVTM and CDR2 ANQGSEA. The CDR3 contains 12 residues. This CDR3 reads CSSSWGQETQYF. CDR3 bases: TGCAGCTCATCATGGGGACAAGAGACCCAGTACTTC.

Remarks on this clone: A read error may account for a junction end that differs from germline. In nucleotides, the CDR3 is TGTGCCAGCAGTTTGGAGCGCAGGGATCAGCCCCAGCATTTT. Protein product: CASSLERRDQPQHF. V and J are TRBV5-5 and TRBJ1-5; TRBD1 is a possible D gene (5 bases). This CDR3 has 14 residues. The germline CDR1 and CDR2 sequences are SGHKS and YYEKEE (reference sequence).

This clone was detected once. This rearrangement joins TRBV19 to TRBJ1-3; D is ambiguous. CDR1 LNHDA and CDR2 SQIVND come from the germline V gene (reference sequence). This CDR3 is built from 13 residues. Between the trimmed V and J ends, which lost 7 bases and 0 bases, there was a span of 7 bases. The CDR3 DNA reads TGTGCCAGTAAGTGGAGCTCTGGAAACACCATATATTTT. Translating gives CASKWSSGNTIYF.

The chain is built from TRBV7-6 and TRBJ1-4; D remains ambiguous. The germline V gene has CDR1 SGHVS and CDR2 FNYEAQ. This CDR3 is built from 13 residues. The V gene lost 6 bases and the J gene lost 5 bases, with 10 bases spanning the gap. The CDR3 reads CASRSGPNEKLFF. The CDR3 coding sequence is TGTGCCAGCAGGAGTGGTCCAAATGAAAAACTGTTTTTT.

The V gene is TRBV4-1, the J gene TRBJ1-1; 7 bases agree with TRBD1. The V gene's germline CDR1 is MGHRA and CDR2 YSYEKL. The CDR3 has 15 amino acids. V was pared by 2 bases and J by 2 bases, with 5 bases of the junction left unmatched. The CDR3 region has the DNA TGCGCCAGCAGCCAACGGGACAGACTAAACACTGAAGCTTTCTTT. It is translated as CASSQRDRLNTEAFF.

The CDR3 sequence: CASSPPSGNYEQYF. CDR3 in DNA: TGTGCCAGCTCACCACCATCAGGGAACTACGAGCAGTACTTC. This chain uses TRBV18 with TRBJ2-7; D may be TRBD1 (5 bases). Trimming removed 0 bases at V and 3 bases at J, with 9 bases between. The CDR3 covers 14 residues. The germline CDR1 and CDR2 sequences are KGHSH and LQKENI. Looking up the rest from reference TRBV18 and TRBJ2-7 gives the full variable domain: NAGVMQNPRHLVRRRGQEARLRCSPMKGHSHVYWYRQLPEEGLKFMVYLQKENIIDESGMPKERFSAEFPKEGPSILRIQQVVRGDSAAYFCASSPPSGNYEQYFGPGTRLTVT.

The chain recombines TRBV5-6 with TRBJ2-7; 9 positions agree with TRBD2. This CDR3 has 14 residues. In germline, CDR1 is SGHDT, CDR2 YYEEEE. With 2 bases clipped from V and 9 bases from J, the junction kept 9 bases outside the gene matches. CDR3 sequence reads: CASSFGLAGSMQYF. As DNA, the CDR3 is TGTGCCAGCAGCTTCGGGCTAGCGGGATCGATGCAGTACTTC.

The CDR3 loop is CASKRGAWDIQYF. The CDR3 DNA reads as TGTGCCAGCAAGAGGGGGGCTTGGGACATTCAGTACTTC. This sequence joins TRBV28 and TRBJ2-4; D may be TRBD1 or TRBD2 (6 bases each). The germline V and J ends were trimmed by 7 bases and 8 bases, with 15 bases remaining between them. The CDR3 contains 13 residues. Germline V gene lookup returns CDR1 MDHEN and CDR2 SYDVKM.

The chain is built from TRBV19 and TRBJ2-3; unclear D gene. Germline lookup yields CDR1 LNHDA and CDR2 SQIVND (reference sequence). Trimming took 6 bases from V and 2 from J, leaving 15 bases between them. The CDR3 spans 15 residues. CDR3 sequence (DNA): TGTGCCAGTAGACATCGGGCTAATCCCACAGATACGCAGTATTTT. It codes for CASRHRANPTDTQYF.